This paragraph covers one T cell receptor beta chain sequence. These data come from a study of blood T cell repertoires in COVID-19. Study-level information: Samples of COVID-19 (acute and convalescent) were obtained from the United States, Italy and Spain.

Assay used: immunoSEQ multiplex PCR; TCRdb lists only in-frame clones, some missing. The profile shows about 220,000 clones, about 90% of them singletons. This study enrolled people aged 18 to 89 from about 26 US geographic areas. Clinical history as reported by participants underpinned cohort assignment. Germline lookup yields CDR1 MDHEN and CDR2 SYDVKM. Deletions cut 4 bases from V and 6 bases from J, with 12 bases between. This CDR3 has 14 amino acids. Specimen: PBMCs or T cells enriched from blood (not recorded which). This TCR was recovered from a woman in her forties or fifties with acute COVID-19. The V gene is TRBV28, the J gene TRBJ1-4, with D perhaps TRBD1 (5 bases). The CDR3 DNA is TGTGCCAGCAGTTCGGGGGGGGAGGATGAAAAACTGTTTTTT. Protein product: CASSSGGEDEKLFF.